This passage covers 22 T cell receptor beta chains from one sample sequenced in a study of a mutant IDH1 vaccine in newly diagnosed glioma. Sequencing was performed with immunoSEQ multiplex PCR; in TCRdb, only in-frame clones are kept and a portion is missing. The repertoire holds 55,000 to 65,000 clones, with around 80% as singletons. No cognate antigen is known for these TCRs. Time point meaning: week 35, safety follow-up. The investigators gave 300 ug of mutant IDH1 20-mer peptide in each vaccine dose, together with topical imiquimod. The material was PBMCs, obtained from a glioma patient whose treatment included an IDH1 peptide vaccine. These receptor sequences come from a young man with glioma.

This clone was seen more than once but under ten times. V is TRBV5-6 and J is TRBJ1-1, with D possibly being TRBD1 (6 bases). Germline CDR1 reads SGHDT; CDR2 reads YYEEEE. Trimming removed 2 bases at V and 1 base at J, with 15 bases between. The CDR3 sequence is 16 residues long. CDR3 protein: CASSFFQGRSNTEAFF. The CDR3 DNA reads TGTGCCAGCAGCTTTTTCCAGGGGCGGTCGAACACTGAAGCTTTCTTT.

The rearrangement joins TRBV10-2 to TRBJ2-1; TRBD1 might be the D (5 bases). CDR1 is WSHSY and CDR2 is SAAADI in the germline V gene. This CDR3 has 14 amino acids. V gave up 6 bases and J gave up 8 bases, with 17 bases separating them. The CDR3 loop reads CASRRGAFGYEQFF. In DNA form, the CDR3 reads TGCGCCAGCAGACGTGGGGCATTCGGGTATGAGCAGTTCTTC.

The chain has TRBV29-1 and TRBJ1-2, with D unresolved. Germline CDR1 reads SQVTM; CDR2 reads ANQGSEA. Trimming left V 5 bases short and J 2 bases short, with 6 bases between. There are 11 residues in the CDR3. CDR3 region: CSVLGNYGYTF. The CDR3 region has the DNA TGCAGCGTTTTGGGGAACTATGGCTACACCTTC. Combining the CDR3 with reference TRBV29-1 and TRBJ1-2 gives the whole variable domain SAVISQKPSRDICQRGTSLTIQCQVDSQVTMMFWYRQQPGQSLTLIATANQGSEATYESGFVIDKFPISRPNLTFSTLTVSNMSPEDSSIYLCSVLGNYGYTFGSGTRLTVV.

This chain connects TRBV18 to TRBJ2-3; 9 bases map to TRBD2. The CDR3 runs to 19 residues. Germline V gene data show CDR1 as KGHSH and CDR2 as LQKENI. The ends lost 0 bases at V and 5 bases at J; junction bases unmatched: 15. CDR3 DNA: TGTGCCAGCTCACCACCGGGGCGTATGTCCGGACTAGCGAAAGATACGCAGTATTTT. This codes for CASSPPGRMSGLAKDTQYF.

This chain joins TRBV6-5 and TRBJ2-2, with D perhaps matching TRBD1 (6 bases). This CDR3 region has 14 residues. V was pared by 7 bases and J by 2 bases, with 11 bases between. Germline V gene data show CDR1 as MNHEY and CDR2 as SVGAGI. The CDR3 sequence is CASKGDGNTGELFF. The DNA for the CDR3 is TGTGCCAGCAAGGGGGACGGAAACACCGGGGAGCTGTTTTTT.

The chain uses TRBV19 and TRBJ1-6; no firm D call. CDR1 is LNHDA, CDR2 SQIVND, per germline (reference sequence). V gave up 4 bases and J gave up 4 bases, with 11 bases separating them. The CDR3 contains 15 residues. The DNA for the CDR3 is TGTGCCAGTAGTACCCGACGGGCGTATAATTCACCCCTCCACTTT. Translating gives CASSTRRAYNSPLHF.

This clone has just one count. The chain recombines TRBV14 with TRBJ2-7; a weak D match, TRBD1 (6 bases). Germline V lookup: CDR1 SGHDN, CDR2 FVKESK. This CDR3 contains 15 residues. Trimming stripped 1 base from V and 2 bases from J, with 12 bases between. CDR3 protein: CASSQVGTFTYEQYF. CDR3 DNA sequence: TGTGCCAGCAGCCAAGTTGGGACATTTACCTACGAGCAGTACTTC.

For the CDR3, the DNA is TGCGCCAGCAGCTTATACAGGGAGTACATGAACACTGAAGCTTTCTTT. Translation: CASSLYREYMNTEAFF. V is TRBV5-1 and J is TRBJ1-1, with D tentatively TRBD1 (6 bases). Germline V CDR1 and CDR2: SGHRS, YFSETQ. V was shortened by 2 bases and J by 0 bases, with 14 bases between the two germline ends. CDR3 size: 16 residues.

As for this clone: This sample also contains other DNA sequences that code for the same CDR3. V usage is TRBV15 and J usage is TRBJ1-5, with D unresolved. This CDR3 spans 12 amino acids. The V gene's germline CDR1 is LNHNV and CDR2 YYDKDF (reference sequence). V lost 1 base and J 4 bases, leaving 2 bases between the germline ends. The chain's CDR3 is CATSRGNQPQHF. The CDR3 nucleotides are TGTGCCACCAGCAGAGGGAATCAGCCCCAGCATTTT.

This clone was detected only once. V usage is TRBV27 and J usage is TRBJ1-1; D is perhaps TRBD1 (6 bases). The CDR3 is 15 residues long. Deletions cut 7 bases from V and 2 bases from J, with 17 bases between. Germline-derived CDR1 and CDR2 are MNHEY and SMNVEV (reference sequence). CDR3 residues: CASKGLGDTNTEAFF. The CDR3 region has the DNA TGTGCCAGCAAAGGTTTGGGGGACACCAACACTGAAGCTTTCTTT.

V is TRBV5-4 and J is TRBJ1-1; 7 nucleotides align to TRBD1. Losses at the gene ends were 4 bases for V and 5 bases for J; bases not matched to a gene: 8. Germline CDR1 is SGHNT and CDR2 is YYREEE (reference sequence). The CDR3 covers 14 residues. CDR3 sequence (DNA): TGTGCCAGCAGCAGGGGACAGAGCACGACTGAAGCTTTCTTT. It is translated as CASSRGQSTTEAFF.

This clone was counted once. This sequence joins TRBV10-3 and TRBJ1-5; D unresolved. The CDR3 consists of 13 residues. CDR1 and CDR2 (germline): ENHRY, SYGVKD. V was cut by 6 bases and J by 1 base, with 7 bases left in between. CDR3 protein: CAISPDSNQPQHF. CDR3 DNA sequence: TGTGCCATCAGCCCAGACAGCAATCAGCCCCAGCATTTT.

In this sample, this clone turned up once. The V call is TRBV19, the J call TRBJ2-7; 8 bases line up with TRBD1. Unmatched junction bases numbered 5, after V lost 5 bases and J lost 2 bases. The CDR3 consists of 14 residues. Germline-derived CDR1 and CDR2 are LNHDA and SQIVND (reference sequence). The CDR3 region has the DNA TGTGCCAGTAGTCTGGACAGGGATGCCTACGAGCAGTACTTC. Translated: CASSLDRDAYEQYF.

The chain carries TRBV6-5 and TRBJ1-6; D gene ambiguous. V lost 1 base and J 5 bases, leaving 6 bases between the germline ends. This CDR3 has 14 amino acids. The germline V gene encodes CDR1 MNHEY and CDR2 SVGAGI. Written as DNA, the CDR3 is TGTGCCAGCAGTTACTTACTTAATAATTCACCCCTCCACTTT. It yields the protein CASSYLLNNSPLHF.

The table lists this clone with a count of one. It is unclear where the CDR3 begins or ends on the DNA, so no DNA is shown, and the CDR3 is as TCRdb lists it. The rearrangement joins TRBV21-1 to TRBJ1-2; TRBD1 was called by the table and not checked on the DNA. TRBV21-1 is deemed a pseudogene. Termini included, the CDR3 measures 16 amino acids. The CDR3 sequence: CASSKVGRGSSYGYTF.

The chain combines TRBV27 with TRBJ1-2; D possibly corresponds to TRBD1 (6 bases). This CDR3 has 15 residues. CDR1 is MNHEY, CDR2 SMNVEV, per germline (reference sequence). V lost 8 bases and J lost 1, with 17 bases in between. This CDR3 is CASRDLTGFNYGYTF. In nucleotides, the CDR3 is TGTGCCAGCCGAGATCTGACAGGCTTTAACTATGGCTACACCTTC.

This clone was counted once. This chain connects TRBV5-1 to TRBJ2-2; weak D call: TRBD2 (5 bases). V gave up 2 bases and J gave up 2 bases, with 19 bases separating them. Germline V gene data show CDR1 as SGHRS and CDR2 as YFSETQ. This CDR3 is 18 amino acids long. Here the CDR3 reads CASSFLNGPGVNTGELFF. The CDR3 DNA reads as TGCGCCAGCAGCTTTTTAAACGGCCCCGGGGTAAACACCGGGGAGCTGTTTTTT.

The chain links TRBV7-9 to TRBJ1-3; weak D call: TRBD1 (5 bases). The CDR3 totals 16 residues. Germline CDR1 is SEHNR and CDR2 is FQNEAQ (reference sequence). Between the trimmed V and J ends, which lost 2 bases and 0 bases, there was a span of 11 bases. CDR3 coding DNA: TGTGCCAGCAGCTTATTCGGGGGTACCTCTGGAAACACCATATATTTT. It is translated as CASSLFGGTSGNTIYF.

This sequence joins TRBV4-1 and TRBJ1-5; tentatively, D is TRBD1 (5 bases). The CDR3 contains 19 residues. Trimming stripped 1 base from V and 0 bases from J, with 19 bases between. Germline CDR1 is MGHRA and CDR2 is YSYEKL. The CDR3 sequence is CASSQGSLGHLDSNQPQHF. In DNA, the CDR3 is TGCGCCAGCAGCCAAGGCAGTTTGGGGCACCTAGATAGCAATCAGCCCCAGCATTTT.

V and J are TRBV2 and TRBJ2-7; a possible D gene is TRBD1 (5 bases). V lost 6 bases to trimming and J lost 5 bases, with 11 bases between them. This CDR3 spans 12 amino acids. In germline, CDR1 is SNHLY, CDR2 FYNNEI. This CDR3 is CASRDSTHEQYF. CDR3 nucleotides: TGTGCCAGCAGAGACAGTACCCACGAGCAGTACTTC.

V is TRBV19 and J is TRBJ2-1; D call uncertain. Germline lookup yields CDR1 LNHDA and CDR2 SQIVND (reference sequence). Trimming stripped 3 bases from V and 0 bases from J, with 9 bases between. CDR3 length: 15 amino acids. The CDR3: CASSIWWNSYNEQFF. For the CDR3, the DNA is TGTGCCAGTAGTATCTGGTGGAACTCCTACAATGAGCAGTTCTTC.

This chain connects TRBV5-1 to TRBJ1-6; 8 bases are shared with TRBD1. The CDR3 length is 15 residues. Germline loops: CDR1 SGHRS, CDR2 YFSETQ. Trimming removed 4 bases from V and 7 bases from J; junction bases left unmatched: 7. The CDR3 spells CASSPWTGSNSPLHF. As DNA, the CDR3 is TGCGCCAGCAGCCCATGGACAGGGTCAAATTCACCCCTCCACTTT.